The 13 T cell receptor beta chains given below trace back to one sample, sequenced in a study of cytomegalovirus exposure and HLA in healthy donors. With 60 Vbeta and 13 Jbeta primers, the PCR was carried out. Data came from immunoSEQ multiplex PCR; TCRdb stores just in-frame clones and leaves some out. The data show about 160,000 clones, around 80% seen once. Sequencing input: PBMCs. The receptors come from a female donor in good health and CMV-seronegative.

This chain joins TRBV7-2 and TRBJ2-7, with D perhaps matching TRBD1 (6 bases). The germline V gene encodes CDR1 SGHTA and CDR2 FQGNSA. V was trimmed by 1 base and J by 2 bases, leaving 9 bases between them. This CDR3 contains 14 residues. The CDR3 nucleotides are TGTGCCAGCAGCTTAGGGACAGCGACCTACGAGCAGTACTTC. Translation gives CASSLGTATYEQYF.

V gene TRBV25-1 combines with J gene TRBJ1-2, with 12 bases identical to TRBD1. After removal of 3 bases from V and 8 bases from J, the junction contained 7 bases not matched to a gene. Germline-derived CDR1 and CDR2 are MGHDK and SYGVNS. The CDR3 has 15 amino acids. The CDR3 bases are TGTGCCAGCAGTGATTCGGGACAGGGGGCTAAAGGCTACACCTTC. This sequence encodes CASSDSGQGAKGYTF.

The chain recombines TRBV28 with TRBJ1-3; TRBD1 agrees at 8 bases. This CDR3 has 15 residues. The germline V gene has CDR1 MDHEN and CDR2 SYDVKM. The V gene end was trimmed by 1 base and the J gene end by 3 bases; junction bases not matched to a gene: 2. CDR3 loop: CASSLYGQGGNTIYF. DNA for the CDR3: TGTGCCAGCAGTTTATACGGACAGGGTGGAAACACCATATATTTT. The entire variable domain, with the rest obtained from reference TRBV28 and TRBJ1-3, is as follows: DVKVTQSSRYLVKRTGEKVFLECVQDMDHENMFWYRQDPGLGLRLIYFSYDVKMKEKGDIPEGYSVSREKKERFSLILESASTNQTSMYLCASSLYGQGGNTIYFGEGSWLTVV.

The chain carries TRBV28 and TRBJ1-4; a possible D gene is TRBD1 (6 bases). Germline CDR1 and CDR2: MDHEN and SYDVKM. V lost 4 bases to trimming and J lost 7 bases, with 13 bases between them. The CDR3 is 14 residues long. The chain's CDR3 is CASSYSTGTEKLFF. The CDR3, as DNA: TGTGCCAGCAGTTACTCGACAGGAACTGAAAAACTGTTTTTT.

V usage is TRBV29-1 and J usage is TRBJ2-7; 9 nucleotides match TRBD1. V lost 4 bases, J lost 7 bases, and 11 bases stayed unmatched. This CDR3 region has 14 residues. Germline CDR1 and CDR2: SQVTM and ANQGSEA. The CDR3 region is CSVAVDRGVGEQYF. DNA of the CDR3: TGCAGCGTTGCAGTAGACAGGGGGGTGGGGGAGCAGTACTTC.

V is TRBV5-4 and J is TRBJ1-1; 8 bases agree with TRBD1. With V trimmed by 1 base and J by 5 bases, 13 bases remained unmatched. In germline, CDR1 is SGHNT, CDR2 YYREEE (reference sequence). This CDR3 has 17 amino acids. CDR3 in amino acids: CASSLFGLGQGRTEAFF. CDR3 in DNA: TGTGCCAGCAGCTTGTTTGGCCTCGGACAGGGACGGACTGAAGCTTTCTTT.

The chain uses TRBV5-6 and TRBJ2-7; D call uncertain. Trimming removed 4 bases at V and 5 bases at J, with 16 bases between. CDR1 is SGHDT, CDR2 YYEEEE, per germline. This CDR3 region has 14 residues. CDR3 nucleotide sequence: TGTGCCAGCAGCCCCCCTCGGAGAGAGCACGAGCAGTACTTC. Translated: CASSPPRREHEQYF.

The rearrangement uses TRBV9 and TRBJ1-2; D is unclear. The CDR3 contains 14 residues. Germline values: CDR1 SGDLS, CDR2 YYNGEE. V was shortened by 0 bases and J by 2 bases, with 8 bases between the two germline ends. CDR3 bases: TGTGCCAGCAGCGTAGCTGGGCAGAACTATGGCTACACCTTC. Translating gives CASSVAGQNYGYTF.

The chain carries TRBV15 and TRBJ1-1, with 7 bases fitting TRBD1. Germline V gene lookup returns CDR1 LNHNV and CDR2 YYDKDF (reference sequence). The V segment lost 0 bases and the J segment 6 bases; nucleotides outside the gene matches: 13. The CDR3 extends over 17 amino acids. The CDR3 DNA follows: TGTGCCACCAGCAGAGATCGTGGTTGGGGACAGATGGCTGAAGCTTTCTTT. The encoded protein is CATSRDRGWGQMAEAFF.

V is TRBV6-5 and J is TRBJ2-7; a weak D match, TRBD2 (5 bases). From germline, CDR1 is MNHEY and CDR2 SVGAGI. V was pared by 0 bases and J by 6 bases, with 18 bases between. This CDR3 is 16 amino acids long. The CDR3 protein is CASSYSQLDGVSEQYF. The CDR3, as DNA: TGTGCCAGCAGTTACTCACAACTCGACGGGGTCAGCGAGCAGTACTTC.

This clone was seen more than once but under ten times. The CDR3 loop is CAISDRGTGNNEQFF. In DNA, the CDR3 is TGTGCCATCAGTGATAGGGGGACAGGTAACAATGAGCAGTTCTTC. This rearrangement joins TRBV10-3 to TRBJ2-1; 8 bases are a match to TRBD1. The CDR3 is 15 residues long. The V gene end was trimmed by 3 bases and the J gene end by 5 bases; junction bases not matched to a gene: 6. The germline V gene has CDR1 ENHRY and CDR2 SYGVKD.

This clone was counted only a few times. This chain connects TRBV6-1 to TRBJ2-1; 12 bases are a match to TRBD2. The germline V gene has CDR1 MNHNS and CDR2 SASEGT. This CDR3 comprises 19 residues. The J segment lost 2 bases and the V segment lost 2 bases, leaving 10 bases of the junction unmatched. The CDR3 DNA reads TGTGCCAGCAGTGAATGGCTAGCGGGGGGGCCCTACGCCTACAATGAGCAGTTCTTC. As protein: CASSEWLAGGPYAYNEQFF.

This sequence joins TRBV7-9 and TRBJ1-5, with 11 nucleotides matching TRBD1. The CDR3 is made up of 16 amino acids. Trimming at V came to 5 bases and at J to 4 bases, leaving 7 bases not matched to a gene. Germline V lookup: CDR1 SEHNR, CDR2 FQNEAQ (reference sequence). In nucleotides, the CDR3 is TGTGCCAGCAGCCCGCAGGGACAGGGGGTGAATCAGCCCCAGCATTTT. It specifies CASSPQGQGVNQPQHF.